A selection of T cell receptor beta chains follows, all from one sample in a study of T cell changes during pregnancy in multiple sclerosis. The method was immunoSEQ multiplex PCR; TCRdb's version includes in-frame clones alone and lacks a portion of them. The sample carries about 80,000 clones, around 90% recorded once. The source was CD4+ T cells from peripheral blood mononuclear cells, collected before pregnancy. The receptors were sampled from a female donor with multiple sclerosis, enrolled in a pregnancy study. Each CDR3 is given with its conserved first and last residue. The order of the fields is D gene, J gene, V gene, clone size, CDR3 protein, CDR3 DNA. The D gene is left open where the match is weak. Clone size is given for some rows only: seen once, a few or many times, or a class if the clone is expanded.

TRBD2,TRBJ2-7,TRBV11-2,-,CASSLTSGGSQSYEQYF,TGTGCCAGCAGCCTAACTAGCGGGGGGTCACAATCCTACGAGCAGTACTTC
-,TRBJ2-7,TRBV7-3,once,CASSLWTSSYEQYF,TGTGCCAGCAGCTTATGGACATCCTCCTACGAGCAGTACTTC
TRBD1,TRBJ1-5,TRBV7-2,-,CASSPRAGGFQPQHF,TGTGCCAGCAGCCCTAGGGCAGGGGGCTTTCAGCCCCAGCATTTT
-,TRBJ1-4,TRBV7-6,-,CASSLNSYATNEKLFF,TGTGCCAGCAGCTTGAATAGCTATGCAACTAATGAAAAACTGTTTTTT
-,TRBJ1-4,TRBV6-1,few,CASRQDSNNEKLFF,TGTGCCAGCAGACAGGACAGTAATAATGAAAAACTGTTTTTT
TRBD2,TRBJ2-1,TRBV19,few,CASPRRAAGGRNNEQFF,TGTGCCAGTCCCCGGAGAGCAGCGGGAGGAAGAAACAATGAGCAGTTCTTC
-,TRBJ1-6,TRBV7-3,-,CASSLSRGFNSPLHF,TGTGCCAGCAGCTTAAGCCGGGGTTTTAATTCACCCCTCCACTTT
-,TRBJ2-5,TRBV5-4,once,CASSSQGYQETQYF,TGTGCCAGCAGCTCGCAGGGGTACCAAGAGACCCAGTACTTC
-,TRBJ2-2,TRBV10-2,-,CASSETRGTTGELFF,TGCGCCAGCAGTGAGACTCGCGGGACCACCGGGGAGCTGTTTTTT
-,TRBJ1-5,TRBV5-1,once,CASSLEPRGSNQPQHF,TGCGCCAGCAGCTTAGAGCCCCGGGGTAGCAATCAGCCCCAGCATTTT
-,TRBJ1-4,TRBV29-1,-,CSVEVAATNEKLFF,TGCAGCGTTGAAGTGGCAGCAACTAATGAAAAACTGTTTTTT
TRBD1,TRBJ1-5,TRBV7-8,-,CASSADRVNQPQHF,TGTGCCAGCAGCGCGGACAGGGTGAATCAGCCCCAGCATTTT
-,TRBJ2-1,TRBV2,-,CATSEGLGGPRYNEQFF,TGTGCAACTAGTGAAGGGTTGGGGGGACCAAGGTACAATGAGCAGTTCTTC
TRBD2,TRBJ2-1,TRBV30,-,CAWTTTDFGLAGSNEQFF,TGTGCCTGGACTACGACAGACTTTGGACTAGCGGGGTCGAATGAGCAGTTCTTC
-,TRBJ2-7,TRBV2,-,CASTRGGGSYEQYF,TGTGCCAGCACTCGAGGGGGTGGCTCCTACGAGCAGTACTTC
TRBD1,TRBJ2-5,TRBV19,-,CASSAGQGAPYQETQYF,TGTGCCAGTAGTGCAGGACAGGGCGCTCCGTACCAAGAGACCCAGTACTTC
TRBD1,TRBJ2-5,TRBV28,-,CASSSPNHMTGGAGKTQYF,TGTGCCAGCAGTTCCCCCAACCACATGACAGGGGGCGCGGGAAAGACCCAGTACTTC
-,TRBJ2-7,TRBV9,-,CASSVVDYEQYF,TGTGCCAGCAGCGTAGTAGACTACGAGCAGTACTTC
-,TRBJ1-4,TRBV7-2,-,CASSFLAGRLFF,TGTGCCAGCAGCTTCCTCGCAGGTCGACTGTTTTTT
-,TRBJ1-6,TRBV5-4,-,CATNPGGSVNSPLHF,TGTGCCACCAACCCTGGGGGCAGCGTTAATTCACCCCTCCACTTT
-,TRBJ1-4,TRBV6-5,-,CASTPLGGQREKLFF,TGTGCCAGCACCCCATTGGGGGGGCAACGAGAAAAACTGTTTTTT
-,TRBJ1-2,TRBV6-6,-,CASSYSLRGLGGYTF,TGTGCCAGCAGTTACTCCCTAAGGGGACTGGGTGGCTACACCTTC
-,TRBJ1-3,TRBV19,-,CASSIDSSGNTIYF,TGTGCCAGTAGTATCGACAGCTCTGGAAACACCATATATTTT
TRBD2,TRBJ2-5,TRBV7-8,-,CASSVGLHGGETQYF,TGTGCCAGCAGCGTGGGACTACATGGGGGGGAGACCCAGTACTTC
TRBD1,TRBJ1-1,TRBV5-1,-,CASSSHGQGNTEAFF,TGCGCCAGCAGCTCACATGGACAGGGGAACACTGAAGCTTTCTTT
-,TRBJ1-3,TRBV30,once,CAWKGGGSGNTIYF,TGTGCCTGGAAAGGGGGGGGCTCCGGAAACACCATATATTTT
-,TRBJ2-7,TRBV7-7,-,CASSLAPVTGCEQYF,TGTGCCAGCAGCTTAGCTCCCGTTACAGGGTGCGAGCAGTACTTC
-,TRBJ1-4,TRBV15,-,CATSREWLGENEKLFF,TGTGCCACCAGCAGAGAGTGGTTAGGGGAAAATGAAAAACTGTTTTTT
-,TRBJ2-5,TRBV9,-,CASSVVGTGQETQYF,TGTGCCAGCAGCGTAGTTGGTACAGGGCAGGAGACCCAGTACTTC
TRBD1,TRBJ2-7,TRBV14,-,CASSQHQTQGWDF,TGTGCCAGCAGCCAACATCAGACACAGGGGTGGGACTTC
TRBD2,TRBJ2-2,TRBV5-1,-,CASRLLAGEPNTGELFF,TGCGCCAGCAGGTTACTAGCGGGAGAACCGAACACCGGGGAGCTGTTTTTT
TRBD2,TRBJ2-1,TRBV9,-,CASSVMGLAGGYNEQFF,TGTGCCAGCAGCGTCATGGGACTAGCGGGAGGGTACAATGAGCAGTTCTTC
-,TRBJ1-1,TRBV19,-,CASSIDPRVKNTEAFF,TGTGCCAGTAGTATAGATCCTCGGGTCAAGAACACTGAAGCTTTCTTT
-,TRBJ2-7,TRBV2,-,CAALTTYEQYF,TGTGCTGCGCTGACAACCTACGAGCAGTACTTC
-,TRBJ1-1,TRBV30,-,CAWSPRTGAFF,TGTGCCTGGAGTCCCAGGACTGGAGCTTTCTTT
TRBD1,TRBJ1-3,TRBV6-1,-,CASSEAGTGAGNTIYF,TGTGCCAGCAGTGAAGCCGGGACAGGGGCAGGAAACACCATATATTTT
-,TRBJ1-5,TRBV2,-,CASSRQGGSNQPQHF,TGTGCCAGCAGTCGCCAGGGTGGGAGCAATCAGCCCCAGCATTTT
-,TRBJ2-3,TRBV7-9,-,CASRIRGGGTDTQYF,TGTGCCAGCAGAATCAGGGGAGGGGGCACAGATACGCAGTATTTT
TRBD1,TRBJ1-2,TRBV5-1,-,CASSPAGGNGYTF,TGCGCCAGCAGCCCCGCAGGGGGAAATGGCTACACCTTC
TRBD1,TRBJ1-1,TRBV5-6,-,CASSVFLGTAEAFF,TGTGCCAGCAGCGTATTTCTCGGGACAGCTGAAGCTTTCTTT
-,TRBJ1-4,TRBV11-1,-,CASSSPDRSEKLFF,TGTGCCAGCAGCTCTCCGGACAGATCCGAAAAACTGTTTTTT
TRBD1,TRBJ1-3,TRBV11-2,-,CASSLGGGAGGNTIYF,TGTGCCAGCAGCTTAGGAGGGGGCGCGGGTGGAAACACCATATATTTT
-,TRBJ2-2,TRBV6-1,-,CASSGQATGELFF,TGTGCCAGCAGTGGACAGGCCACCGGGGAGCTGTTTTTT
-,TRBJ2-7,TRBV20-1,-,CSAQFNEQYF,TGCAGTGCCCAATTCAACGAGCAGTACTTC
-,TRBJ2-2,TRBV18,-,CASSPPNRPNTGELFF,TGTGCCAGCTCACCACCTAACAGACCAAACACCGGGGAGCTGTTTTTT
TRBD1,TRBJ2-2,TRBV5-4,-,CASNRGKAGELFF,TGTGCCAGCAACAGGGGGAAGGCCGGGGAGCTGTTTTTT
-,TRBJ2-3,TRBV9,-,CASSSAYFGQDTQYF,TGTGCCAGCAGCTCCGCATACTTTGGACAAGATACGCAGTATTTT
TRBD2,TRBJ2-5,TRBV13,-,CASSAGLAEIGEETQYF,TGTGCCAGCAGCGCGGGACTAGCGGAAATTGGGGAGGAGACCCAGTACTTC
TRBD1,TRBJ1-3,TRBV6-6,-,CASLIDRDGNTIYF,TGTGCCAGCCTAATTGACAGGGACGGAAACACCATATATTTT
-,TRBJ1-3,TRBV18,-,CASSSTGISGNTIYF,TGTGCCAGCTCATCGACCGGGATCTCTGGAAACACCATATATTTT
-,TRBJ1-5,TRBV5-1,few,CASRSESNQPQHF,TGCGCCAGCAGGAGCGAGAGCAATCAGCCCCAGCATTTT
-,TRBJ2-2,TRBV9,-,CASSVGGGTGELFF,TGTGCCAGCAGCGTAGGGGGCGGCACCGGGGAGCTGTTTTTT
TRBD1,TRBJ2-5,TRBV25-1,-,CASSEDRVGLQETQYF,TGTGCCAGCAGTGAAGACAGGGTGGGATTACAAGAGACCCAGTACTTC
-,TRBJ2-3,TRBV5-1,-,CASSSSQGVRGDTQYF,TGCGCCAGCAGCTCGTCACAGGGTGTGAGGGGAGATACGCAGTATTTT
TRBD1,TRBJ2-7,TRBV27,-,CASSPLGQGPYEQYF,TGTGCCAGCAGTCCCCTGGGACAGGGCCCCTACGAGCAGTACTTC
TRBD2,TRBJ2-5,TRBV9,-,CASSVGGLAVFQETQYF,TGTGCCAGCAGCGTAGGGGGACTAGCGGTTTTCCAAGAGACCCAGTACTTC
-,TRBJ1-6,TRBV6-1,-,CASTGARGRWGPLHF,TGTGCCAGCACCGGAGCCAGGGGCCGGTGGGGACCCCTCCACTTT